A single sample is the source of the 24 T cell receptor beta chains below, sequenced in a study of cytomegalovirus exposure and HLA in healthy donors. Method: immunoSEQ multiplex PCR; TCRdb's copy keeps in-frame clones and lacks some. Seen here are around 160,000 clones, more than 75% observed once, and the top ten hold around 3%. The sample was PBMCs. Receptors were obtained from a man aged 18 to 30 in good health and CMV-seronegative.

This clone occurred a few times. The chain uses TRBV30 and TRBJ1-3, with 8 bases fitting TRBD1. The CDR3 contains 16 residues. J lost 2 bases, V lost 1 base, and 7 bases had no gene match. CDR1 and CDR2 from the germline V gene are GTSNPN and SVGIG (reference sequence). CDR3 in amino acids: CAWSATGDFAGNTIYF. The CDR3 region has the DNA TGTGCCTGGAGTGCGACAGGGGATTTTGCTGGAAACACCATATATTTT. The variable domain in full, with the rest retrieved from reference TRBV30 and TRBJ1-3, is SQTIHQWPATLVQPVGSPLSLECTVEGTSNPNLYWYRQAAGRGLQLLFYSVGIGQISSEVPQNLSASRPQDRQFILSSKKLLLSDSGFYLCAWSATGDFAGNTIYFGEGSWLTVV.

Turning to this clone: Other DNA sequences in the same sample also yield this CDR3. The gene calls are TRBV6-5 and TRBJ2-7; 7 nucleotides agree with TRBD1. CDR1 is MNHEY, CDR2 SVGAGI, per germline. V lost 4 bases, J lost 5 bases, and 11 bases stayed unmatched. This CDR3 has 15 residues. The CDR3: CASSSPQGGVDEQYF. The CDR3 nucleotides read TGTGCCAGCAGTTCCCCCCAAGGGGGCGTTGACGAGCAGTACTTC.

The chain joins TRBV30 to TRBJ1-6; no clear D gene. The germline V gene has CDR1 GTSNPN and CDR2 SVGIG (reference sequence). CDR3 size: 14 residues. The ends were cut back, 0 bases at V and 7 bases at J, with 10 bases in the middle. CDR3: CAWSVSVRNSPLHF. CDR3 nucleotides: TGTGCCTGGAGTGTATCGGTCCGCAATTCACCCCTCCACTTT.

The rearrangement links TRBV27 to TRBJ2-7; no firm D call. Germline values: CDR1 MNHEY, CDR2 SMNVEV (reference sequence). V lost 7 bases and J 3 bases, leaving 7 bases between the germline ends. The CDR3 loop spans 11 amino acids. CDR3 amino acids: CASIFSYEQYF. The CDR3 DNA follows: TGTGCCAGCATTTTTAGCTACGAGCAGTACTTC.

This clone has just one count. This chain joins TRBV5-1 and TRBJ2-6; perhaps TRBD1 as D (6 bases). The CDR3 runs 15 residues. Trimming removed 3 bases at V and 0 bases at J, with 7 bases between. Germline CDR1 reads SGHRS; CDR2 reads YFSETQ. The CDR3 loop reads CASSWDISGANVLTF. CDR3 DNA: TGCGCCAGCAGCTGGGACATCTCTGGGGCCAACGTCCTGACTTTC.

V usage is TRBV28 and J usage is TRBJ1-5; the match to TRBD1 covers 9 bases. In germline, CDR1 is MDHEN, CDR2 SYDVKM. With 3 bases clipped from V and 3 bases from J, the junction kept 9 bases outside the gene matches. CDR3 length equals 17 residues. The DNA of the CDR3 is TGTGCCAGCAGTTTTAGGGGGGGACAGGGCTTCAATCAGCCCCAGCATTTT. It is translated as CASSFRGGQGFNQPQHF.

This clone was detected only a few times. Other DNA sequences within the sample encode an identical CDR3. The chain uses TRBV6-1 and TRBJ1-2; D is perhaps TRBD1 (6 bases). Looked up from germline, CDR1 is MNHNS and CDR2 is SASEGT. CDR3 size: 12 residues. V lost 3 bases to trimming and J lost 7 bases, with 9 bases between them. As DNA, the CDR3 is TGTGCCAGCAGTGAGACAGGTCGTGGCTACACCTTC. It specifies CASSETGRGYTF.

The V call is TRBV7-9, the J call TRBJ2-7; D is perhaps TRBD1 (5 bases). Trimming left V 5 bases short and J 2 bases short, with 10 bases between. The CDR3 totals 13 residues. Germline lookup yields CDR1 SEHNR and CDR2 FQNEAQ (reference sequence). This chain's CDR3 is CASSHRQTYEQYF. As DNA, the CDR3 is TGTGCCAGCAGCCATAGACAGACCTACGAGCAGTACTTC.

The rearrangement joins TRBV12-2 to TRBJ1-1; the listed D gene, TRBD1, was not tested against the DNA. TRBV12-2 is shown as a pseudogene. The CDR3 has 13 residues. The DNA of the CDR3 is TGTGCAAGTCGCACCTGGGACAGGGTGGATGCTTTCTTT. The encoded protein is CASRTWDRVDAFF.

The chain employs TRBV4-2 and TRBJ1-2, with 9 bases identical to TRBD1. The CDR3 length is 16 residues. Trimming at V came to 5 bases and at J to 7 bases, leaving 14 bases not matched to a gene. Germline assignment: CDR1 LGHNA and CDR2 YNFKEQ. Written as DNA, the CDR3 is TGTGCCAGCAGCTTTGACTCCAGGGAGACAGGGGGTGGCTACACCTTC. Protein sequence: CASSFDSRETGGGYTF.

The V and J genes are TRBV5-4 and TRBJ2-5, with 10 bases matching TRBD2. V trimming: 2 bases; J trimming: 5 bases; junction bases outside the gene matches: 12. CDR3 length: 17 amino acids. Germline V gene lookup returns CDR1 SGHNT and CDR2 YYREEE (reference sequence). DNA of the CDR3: TGTGCCAGCAGCTTCGGTGGAGCGGGGGGGCCCAGGGAGACCCAGTACTTC. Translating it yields CASSFGGAGGPRETQYF.

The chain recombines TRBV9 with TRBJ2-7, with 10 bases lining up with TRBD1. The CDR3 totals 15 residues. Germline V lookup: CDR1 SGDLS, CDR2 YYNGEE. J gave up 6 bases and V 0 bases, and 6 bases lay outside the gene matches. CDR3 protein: CASSVGSGTGVEQYF. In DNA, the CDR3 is TGTGCCAGCAGCGTAGGGTCGGGGACAGGGGTCGAGCAGTACTTC.

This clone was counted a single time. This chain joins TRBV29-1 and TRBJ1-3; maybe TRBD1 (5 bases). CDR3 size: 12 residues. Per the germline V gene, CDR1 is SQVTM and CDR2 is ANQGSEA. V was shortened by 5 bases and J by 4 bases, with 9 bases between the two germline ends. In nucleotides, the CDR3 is TGCAGCGTTCGCAGGGTGGGAAACACCATATATTTT. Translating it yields CSVRRVGNTIYF. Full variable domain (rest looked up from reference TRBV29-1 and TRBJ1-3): SAVISQKPSRDICQRGTSLTIQCQVDSQVTMMFWYRQQPGQSLTLIATANQGSEATYESGFVIDKFPISRPNLTFSTLTVSNMSPEDSSIYLCSVRRVGNTIYFGEGSWLTVV.

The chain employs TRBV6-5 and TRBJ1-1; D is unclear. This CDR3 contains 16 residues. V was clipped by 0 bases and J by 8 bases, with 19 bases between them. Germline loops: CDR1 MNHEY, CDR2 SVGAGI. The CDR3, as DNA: TGTGCCAGCAGTTACTCTACGAGGGAGTGGAGGGTGGAAGCTTTCTTT. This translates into CASSYSTREWRVEAFF.

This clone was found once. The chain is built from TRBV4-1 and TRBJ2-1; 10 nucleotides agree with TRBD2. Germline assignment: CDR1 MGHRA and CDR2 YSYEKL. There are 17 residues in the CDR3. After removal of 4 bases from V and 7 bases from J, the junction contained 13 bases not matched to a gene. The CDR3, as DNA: TGCGCCAGCAGCCTTCTCAGCGGGGGGGCCTCCCGGAATGAGCAGTTCTTC. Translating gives CASSLLSGGASRNEQFF.

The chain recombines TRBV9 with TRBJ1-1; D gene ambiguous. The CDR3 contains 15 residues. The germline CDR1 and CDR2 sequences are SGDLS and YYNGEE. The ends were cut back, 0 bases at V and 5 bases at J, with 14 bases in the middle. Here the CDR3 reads CASSVGRGDDTEAFF. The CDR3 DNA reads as TGTGCCAGCAGCGTAGGGCGCGGGGATGATACTGAAGCTTTCTTT.

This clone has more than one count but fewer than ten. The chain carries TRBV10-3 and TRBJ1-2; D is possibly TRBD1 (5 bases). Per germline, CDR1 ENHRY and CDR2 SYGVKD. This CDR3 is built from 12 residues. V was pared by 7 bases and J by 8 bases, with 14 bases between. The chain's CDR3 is CAITPAGKGYTF. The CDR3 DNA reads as TGTGCCATCACCCCCGCAGGGAAAGGCTACACCTTC.

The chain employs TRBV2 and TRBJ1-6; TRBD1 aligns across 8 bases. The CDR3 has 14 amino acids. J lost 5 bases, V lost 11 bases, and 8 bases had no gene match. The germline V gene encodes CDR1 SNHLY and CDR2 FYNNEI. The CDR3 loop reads CAGVPGQDNSPLHF. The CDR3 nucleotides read TGTGCCGGGGTACCGGGACAGGATAATTCACCCCTCCACTTT.

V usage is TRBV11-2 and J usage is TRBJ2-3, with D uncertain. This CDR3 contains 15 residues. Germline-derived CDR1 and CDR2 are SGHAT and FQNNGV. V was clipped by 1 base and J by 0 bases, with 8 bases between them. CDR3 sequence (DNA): TGTGCCAGCAGCTTAGTTGCGAAGAGCACAGATACGCAGTATTTT. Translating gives CASSLVAKSTDTQYF.

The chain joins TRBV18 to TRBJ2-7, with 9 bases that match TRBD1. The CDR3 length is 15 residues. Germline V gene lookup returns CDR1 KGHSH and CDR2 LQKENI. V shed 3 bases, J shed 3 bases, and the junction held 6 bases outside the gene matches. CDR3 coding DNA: TGTGCCAGCTCACCGCCGGGACAGGGAGGCTACGAGCAGTACTTC. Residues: CASSPPGQGGYEQYF.

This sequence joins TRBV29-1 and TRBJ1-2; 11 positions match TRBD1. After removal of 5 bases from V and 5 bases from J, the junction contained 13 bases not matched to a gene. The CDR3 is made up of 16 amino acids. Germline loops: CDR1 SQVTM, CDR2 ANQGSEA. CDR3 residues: CSVFSLRTGGRYGYTF. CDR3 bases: TGCAGCGTTTTTTCACTTAGGACAGGGGGCAGGTATGGCTACACCTTC.

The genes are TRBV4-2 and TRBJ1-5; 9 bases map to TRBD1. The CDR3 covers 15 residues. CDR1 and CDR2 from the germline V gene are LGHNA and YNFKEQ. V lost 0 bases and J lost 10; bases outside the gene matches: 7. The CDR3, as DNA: TGTGCCAGCAGCCAAGATCAACAGGGGGCCCTACCCCAGCATTTT. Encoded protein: CASSQDQQGALPQHF.

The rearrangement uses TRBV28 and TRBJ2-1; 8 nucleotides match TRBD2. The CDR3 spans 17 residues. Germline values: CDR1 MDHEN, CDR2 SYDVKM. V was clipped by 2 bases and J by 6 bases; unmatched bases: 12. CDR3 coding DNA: TGTGCCAGCAGTTTAGGTGCCCAGCGGGAGAGGGTCAATGAGCAGTTCTTC. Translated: CASSLGAQRERVNEQFF.

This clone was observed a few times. Written as DNA, the CDR3 is TGTGCCAGCAGTTCAGGGACTAGCGAGATCAATGAGCAGTTCTTC. This gives the protein CASSSGTSEINEQFF. V is TRBV28 and J is TRBJ2-1; 10 bases match TRBD2. CDR1 and CDR2 from the germline V gene are MDHEN and SYDVKM. This CDR3 spans 15 amino acids. With 4 bases clipped from V and 6 bases from J, the junction kept 6 bases outside the gene matches.